This T cell receptor (beta chain) comes out of a study of T-cell memory formation after mild COVID-19. One entry per CDR3 protein results from TCRdb running MiXCR on the 5' RACE reads. The data hold approximately 580,000 distinct CDR3 sequences, with roughly 20% observed a single time. This clonotype was detected only a few times. The CDR3 is 18 amino acids. The J segment lost 0 bases and the V segment lost 8 bases, leaving 11 bases of the junction unmatched. Germline V gene lookup returns CDR1 SGHVS and CDR2 FNYEAQ. The sequence was collected from an adult woman who had mild COVID-19 (a few samples of this study predate the infection). Cell type and time point are not known. The chain links TRBV7-6 to TRBJ2-1; the match to TRBD2 covers 12 bases. The specimen was PBMCs or a T cell subset sorted from them (not recorded which). This CDR3 is CASCLAGGFLSSYNEQFF. CDR3 DNA: TGTGCCAGCTGCCTAGCGGGAGGGTTCCTTAGCTCCTACAATGAGCAGTTCTTC.